This T cell receptor (beta chain) was profiled in a study of blood T cell repertoires in COVID-19. Study information: Two consecutive negative NP/OP PCR tests, clearance, or resolved symptoms defined Cohort 3 recovery.

V dropped 4 bases and J dropped 5; count of bases not matched to a gene: 4. CDR1 and CDR2 (germline): SGDLS, YYNGEE. The CDR3 length is 13 residues. Each participant's cohort was designated according to participant-reported clinical history. How the authors handled the data: From reference gene primer amplification, estimates of nucleated cell counts were derived. Method: immunoSEQ multiplex PCR; TCRdb's copy keeps in-frame clones and lacks some. D and trimming come from the DNA, and the V and J calls and clone size come from that table. The sample contains over 250,000 clones, 88% of which appear only once.

V and J are TRBV9 and TRBJ2-3, with TRBD1 matching over 7 bases. Material for sequencing was PBMCs or T cells enriched from blood (not recorded which). The clonotype was recovered from a woman aged 55-69 years in a cohort exposed to, infected with or recovered from COVID-19 (not recorded which). Here the CDR3 DNA reads TGTGCCAGCAGCCCCGACAGGGAAGATACGCAGTATTTT. Translated: CASSPDREDTQYF. The complete variable domain, with remaining parts taken from reference TRBV9 and TRBJ2-3, reads DSGVTQTPKHLITATGQRVTLRCSPRSGDLSVYWYQQSLDQGLQFLIQYYNGEERAKGNILERFSAQQFPDLHSELNLSSLELGDSALYFCASSPDREDTQYFGPGTRLTVL.